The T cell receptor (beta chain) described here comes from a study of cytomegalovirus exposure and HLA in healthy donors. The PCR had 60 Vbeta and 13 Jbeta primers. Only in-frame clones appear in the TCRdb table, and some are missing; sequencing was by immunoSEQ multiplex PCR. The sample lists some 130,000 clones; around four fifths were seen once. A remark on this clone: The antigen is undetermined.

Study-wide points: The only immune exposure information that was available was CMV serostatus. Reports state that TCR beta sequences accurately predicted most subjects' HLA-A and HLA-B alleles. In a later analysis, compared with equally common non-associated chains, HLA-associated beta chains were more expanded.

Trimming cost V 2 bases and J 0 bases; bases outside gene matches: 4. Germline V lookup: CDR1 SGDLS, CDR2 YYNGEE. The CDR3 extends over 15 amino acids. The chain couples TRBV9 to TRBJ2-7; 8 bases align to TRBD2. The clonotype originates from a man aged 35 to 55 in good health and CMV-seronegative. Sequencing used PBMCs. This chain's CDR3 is CASSVSGTSSYEQYF. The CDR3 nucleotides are TGTGCCAGCAGCGTCAGCGGGACTAGCTCCTACGAGCAGTACTTC.